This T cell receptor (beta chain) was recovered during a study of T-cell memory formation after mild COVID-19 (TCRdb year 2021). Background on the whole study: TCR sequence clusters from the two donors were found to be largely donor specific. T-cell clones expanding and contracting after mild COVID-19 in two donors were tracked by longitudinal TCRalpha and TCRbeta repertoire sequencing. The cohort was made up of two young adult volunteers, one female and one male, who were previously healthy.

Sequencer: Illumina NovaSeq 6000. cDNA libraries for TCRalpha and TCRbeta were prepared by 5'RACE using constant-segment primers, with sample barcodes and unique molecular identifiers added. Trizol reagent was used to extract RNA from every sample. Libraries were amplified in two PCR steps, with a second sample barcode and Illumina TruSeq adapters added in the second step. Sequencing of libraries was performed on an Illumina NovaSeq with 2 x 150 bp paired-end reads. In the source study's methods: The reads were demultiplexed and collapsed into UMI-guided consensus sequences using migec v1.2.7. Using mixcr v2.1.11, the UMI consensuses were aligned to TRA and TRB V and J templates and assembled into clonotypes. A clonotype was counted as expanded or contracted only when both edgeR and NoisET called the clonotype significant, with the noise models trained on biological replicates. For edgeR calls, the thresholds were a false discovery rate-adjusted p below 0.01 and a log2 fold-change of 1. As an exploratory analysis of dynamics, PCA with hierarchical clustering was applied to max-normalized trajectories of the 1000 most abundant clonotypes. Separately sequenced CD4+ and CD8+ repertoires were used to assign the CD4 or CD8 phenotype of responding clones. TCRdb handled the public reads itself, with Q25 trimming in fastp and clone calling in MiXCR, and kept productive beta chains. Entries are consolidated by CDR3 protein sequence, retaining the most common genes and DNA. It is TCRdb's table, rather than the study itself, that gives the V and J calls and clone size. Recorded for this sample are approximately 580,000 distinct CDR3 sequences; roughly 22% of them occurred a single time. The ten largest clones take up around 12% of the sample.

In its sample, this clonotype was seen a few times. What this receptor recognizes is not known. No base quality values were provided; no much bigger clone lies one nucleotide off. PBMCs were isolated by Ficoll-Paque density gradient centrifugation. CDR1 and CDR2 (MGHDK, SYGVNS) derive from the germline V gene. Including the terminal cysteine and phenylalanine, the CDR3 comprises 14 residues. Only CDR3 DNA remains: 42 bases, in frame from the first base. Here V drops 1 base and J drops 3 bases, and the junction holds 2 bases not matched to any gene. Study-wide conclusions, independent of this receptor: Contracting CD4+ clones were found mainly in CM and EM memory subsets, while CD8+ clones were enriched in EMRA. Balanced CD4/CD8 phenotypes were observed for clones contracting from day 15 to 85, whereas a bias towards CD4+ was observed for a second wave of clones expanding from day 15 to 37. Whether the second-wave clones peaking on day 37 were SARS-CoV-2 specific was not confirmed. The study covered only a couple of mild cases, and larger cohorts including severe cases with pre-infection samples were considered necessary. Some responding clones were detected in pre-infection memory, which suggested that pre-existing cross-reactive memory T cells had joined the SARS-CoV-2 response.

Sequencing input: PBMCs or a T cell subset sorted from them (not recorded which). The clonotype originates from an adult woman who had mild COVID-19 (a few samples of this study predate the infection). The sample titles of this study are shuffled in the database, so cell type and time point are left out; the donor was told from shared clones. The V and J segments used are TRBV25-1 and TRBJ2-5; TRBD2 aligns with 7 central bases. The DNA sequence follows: TGTGCCAGCAGTGAATGGGGGGGAGAAGAGACCCAGTACTTC. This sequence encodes CASSEWGGEETQYF.